Reported below is one TCR beta chain. This record comes from a study of blood T cell repertoires in COVID-19. Study at large: The United States, Italy and Spain were the sources of the acute and convalescent COVID-19 samples. The cDNA or gDNA used as material had been derived from T cells, B-cell-depleted T cells, or PBMCs.

Authors' methods: Nucleated cell number was recorded as an estimate derived from reference gene primer amplification. Assay used: immunoSEQ multiplex PCR; TCRdb lists only in-frame clones, some missing. V, J and clone size derive from that table, while D and trimming were established from the DNA sequence. The sample lists roughly 53,000 clones, 80% to 90% occurring once. Germline assignment: CDR1 SGHVS and CDR2 FQNEAQ. The germline V and J ends were trimmed by 3 bases and 3 bases, with 11 bases remaining between them. The CDR3 sequence is 14 residues long. V usage is TRBV7-8 and J usage is TRBJ1-2; D gene uncertain. The TCR originated in a man in his fifties or sixties with acute or convalescent COVID-19. The sample comprised peripheral blood. This CDR3 is CASSLTTSDYGYTF. Here the CDR3 DNA reads TGTGCCAGCAGCTTGACTACATCGGACTATGGCTACACCTTC. The whole variable domain, remainder taken from reference TRBV7-8 and TRBJ1-2, is GAGVSQSPRYKVAKRGQDVALRCDPISGHVSLFWYQQALGQGPEFLTYFQNEAQLDKSGLPSDRFFAERPEGSVSTLKIQRTQQEDSAVYLCASSLTTSDYGYTFGSGTRLTVV.